These T cell receptor beta chains were read from a single sample in a study of beta chain features in type 1 diabetes. This table comes from immunoSEQ multiplex PCR, and its TCRdb copy is limited to in-frame clones, with some not included. Among hundreds of thousands of clones listed, around a sixth were seen once. Sequenced sample: naive CD4+ T cells from blood. The receptor source for this set is a man aged 18 to 30 in good health. Both conserved end residues are part of each CDR3. A D gene is named only where the DNA matches it firmly. The size of a clone is reported for some rows only, either as once, few or many, or as a class for expanded clones.

TRBV18	-	-	TRBJ1-5	TGTGCCAGCTCACCATCGGGCGGGGAGCCCCAGCATTTT	CASSPSGGEPQHF
TRBV5-4	-	few	TRBJ2-7	TGTGCCAGCAGCTTGGGCCGGCCGACCTACGAGCAGTACTTC	CASSLGRPTYEQYF
TRBV7-2	-	-	TRBJ2-5	TGTGCCAGCAGAGCCACCCCCGGGACATGGGGGTTAACCCAGTACTTC	CASRATPGTWGLTQYF
TRBV30	-	-	TRBJ2-7	TGTGCCTGGAGTTATAGGTACGAGCAGTACTTC	CAWSYRYEQYF
TRBV9	TRBD2	few	TRBJ2-1	TGTGCCAGCAGCCCAATATACCGTATGCGGGAGGGCTCCTACAATGAGCAGTTCTTC	CASSPIYRMREGSYNEQFF
TRBV7-2	-	-	TRBJ1-5	TGTGCCAGCAGCCCAACAGGGCCAAGCAATCAGCCCCAGCATTTT	CASSPTGPSNQPQHF
TRBV5-1	TRBD2	-	TRBJ2-1	TGCGCCAGCAGCTGGAGCGGGGAGGTACCCCGTGAGCAGTTCTTC	CASSWSGEVPREQFF
TRBV7-2	-	few	TRBJ1-5	TGTGCCAGCAGCGCCCGGCAGGGCAATCAGCCCCAGCATTTT	CASSARQGNQPQHF
TRBV7-3	TRBD2	few	TRBJ2-3	TGTGCCAGCAGCACCAGGACTAGCGGGAGTTTCACAGATACGCAGTATTTT	CASSTRTSGSFTDTQYF
TRBV28	-	-	TRBJ2-5	TGTGCCAGCAGTTCGGACAGACAAGAGACCCAGTACTTC	CASSSDRQETQYF
TRBV18	-	-	TRBJ1-1	TGTGCCAGCTCACCATCAGTGAGTGGGATTTCGAACACTGAAGCTTTCTTT	CASSPSVSGISNTEAFF
TRBV6-4	TRBD1	-	TRBJ2-2	TGTGCCAGCAGCCCCGAGACAGGGGTCACCGGGGAGCTGTTTTTT	CASSPETGVTGELFF
TRBV6-5	-	-	TRBJ1-5	TGTGCCAGCTGTCTGGGTTACGATAGCAATCAGCCCCAGCATTTT	CASCLGYDSNQPQHF
TRBV12-5	TRBD1	few	TRBJ1-1	TGTGCTAGTGGTTTGGTATTAGACAGGGGGCGGACTGAAGCTTTCTTT	CASGLVLDRGRTEAFF
TRBV4-2	-	few	TRBJ2-3	TGTGCCAGCAGCCAACTAACTAGCTCAACTAGCACAGATACGCAGTATTTT	CASSQLTSSTSTDTQYF
TRBV10-3	TRBD1	-	TRBJ1-2	TGTGCCATCAGTCCGGGACAGCCTAACTATGGCTACACCTTC	CAISPGQPNYGYTF
TRBV14	-	-	TRBJ2-1	TGTGCCAGCAGCCAAGAAAGGGAAGGGTCAGAGTTCTTC	CASSQEREGSEFF
TRBV7-9	TRBD2	few	TRBJ2-7	TGTGCCAGCAGCTCCCATAGCGGGAGCTTATACGAGCAGTACTTC	CASSSHSGSLYEQYF
TRBV6-4	-	-	TRBJ1-1	TGTGCCAGCAGTGCTGAACAGGGAAGCACTGAAGCTTTCTTT	CASSAEQGSTEAFF
TRBV27	TRBD1	-	TRBJ2-5	TGTGCCAGCAGTCACGGGGACAGGGTCGAGACCCAGTACTTC	CASSHGDRVETQYF
TRBV6-4	-	-	TRBJ1-2	TGTGCCAGCAGTGACTTCCCGCGCGGGGGCTACACCTTC	CASSDFPRGGYTF
TRBV7-9	-	few	TRBJ2-5	TGTGCCAGCAGCCTCCTAGCTAACCAAGAGACCCAGTACTTC	CASSLLANQETQYF
TRBV27	TRBD1	-	TRBJ2-3	TGTGCCAGCAGTAAACAGGGGGCCCTAAGCACAGATACGCAGTATTTT	CASSKQGALSTDTQYF
TRBV18	TRBD1	-	TRBJ1-5	TGTGCCAGCTCCCGGGACAGGGGAGGGCCCCAGCATTTT	CASSRDRGGPQHF
TRBV9	-	once	TRBJ1-2	TGTGCCAGCAGCGTATCAGGGACTCGGGACTATGGCTACACCTTC	CASSVSGTRDYGYTF
TRBV6-5	-	few	TRBJ2-1	TGTGCCAGCAGTCACGGGATCCAATCCTACAATGAGCAGTTCTTC	CASSHGIQSYNEQFF
TRBV18	-	few	TRBJ2-6	TGTGCCAGCTCACCGGCAGGGGTCGCTGGGGCCAACGTCCTGACTTTC	CASSPAGVAGANVLTF
TRBV6-5	TRBD1	-	TRBJ2-4	TGTGCCAGCAGTTACTCGTGGACAGGCCCTAAAAACATTCAGTACTTC	CASSYSWTGPKNIQYF
TRBV5-6	TRBD2	few	TRBJ2-5	TGTGCCAGCAGCGCGGTAGGTGTCGGGACTAGCGGGAGAAGAGAGACCCAGTACTTC	CASSAVGVGTSGRRETQYF
TRBV13	TRBD2	-	TRBJ2-7	TGTGCCAGCAGCAAGGGACTAGCATCCCTCTCCTACGAGCAGTACTTC	CASSKGLASLSYEQYF
TRBV7-9	-	-	TRBJ1-2	TGTGCCAGCAGCTTAAGAGACAGCCTGGATTCGGGCTACACCTTC	CASSLRDSLDSGYTF